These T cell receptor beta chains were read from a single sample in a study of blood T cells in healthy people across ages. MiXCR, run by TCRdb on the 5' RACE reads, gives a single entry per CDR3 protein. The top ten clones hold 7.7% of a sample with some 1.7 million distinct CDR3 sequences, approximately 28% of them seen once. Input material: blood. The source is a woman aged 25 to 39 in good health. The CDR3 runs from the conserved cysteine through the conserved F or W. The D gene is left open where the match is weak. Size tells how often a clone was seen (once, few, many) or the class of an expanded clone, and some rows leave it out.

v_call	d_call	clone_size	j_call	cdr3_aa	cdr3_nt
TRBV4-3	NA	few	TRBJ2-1	CASSQVPLQGTTYNEQFF	TGCGCCAGCAGCCAAGTGCCTTTGCAGGGGACAACCTACAATGAGCAGTTCTTC
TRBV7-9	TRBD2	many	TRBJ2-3	CASSKRGAPSTDTQYF	TGTGCCAGCAGTAAGCGGGGGGCCCCTAGCACAGATACGCAGTATTTT
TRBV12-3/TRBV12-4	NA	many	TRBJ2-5	CASSLIGGGQETQYF	TGTGCCAGCAGTCTTATAGGGGGGGGCCAAGAGACCCAGTACTTC
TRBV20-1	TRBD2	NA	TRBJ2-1	CSFPDVASGGSPYNEQFF	TGCAGTTTCCCTGACGTTGCTAGCGGGGGGTCCCCCTACAATGAGCAGTTCTTC
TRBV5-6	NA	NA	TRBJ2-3	CASSSGQTDTQYF	TGTGCCAGCAGCTCTGGACAGACAGATACGCAGTATTTT
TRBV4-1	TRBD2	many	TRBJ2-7	CASSQEPSGTYEQYF	TGCGCCAGCAGCCAAGAGCCTAGCGGCACCTACGAGCAGTACTTC
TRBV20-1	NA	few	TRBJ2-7	CSARDQSSYEQYF	TGCAGTGCTAGAGACCAGTCCTCCTACGAGCAGTACTTC
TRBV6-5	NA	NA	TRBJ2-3	CASSYSGGSGADTQYF	TGTGCCAGCAGTTACTCTGGCGGAAGCGGCGCAGATACGCAGTATTTT
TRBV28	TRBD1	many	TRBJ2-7	CASSLPGTDYEQYF	TGTGCCAGCAGTTTACCGGGGACAGACTACGAGCAGTACTTC
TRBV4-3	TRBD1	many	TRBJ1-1	CASSQGTGTEAFF	TGCGCCAGCAGCCAAGGGACAGGGACTGAAGCTTTCTTT
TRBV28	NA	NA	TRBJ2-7	CASSTGPRWEQYF	TGTGCCAGCTCCACAGGCCCGCGTTGGGAGCAGTACTTC